The rows below give T cell receptor beta chains drawn from one sample of a study of immune evolution from preneoplasia to lung adenocarcinoma. TCRdb's copy holds only in-frame clones and misses some; the assay was immunoSEQ multiplex PCR. Among around 9,300 clones listed, roughly three quarters were seen once. What was sequenced was FFPE lung adenocarcinoma in situ tissue. The receptors derive from a person aged 80 or over with lung adenocarcinoma. Both conserved end residues are part of each CDR3. D genes are given only for firm matches. Size tells how often a clone was seen (once, few, many) or the class of an expanded clone, and some rows leave it out.

V: TRBV5-8; J: TRBJ2-1; D: .; size: .; DNA: TGTGCCAGCAGCGGCTCCGGGGGCATTTTTGAGCAGTTCTTC; CDR3: CASSGSGGIFEQFF
V: TRBV4-2; J: TRBJ2-7; D: TRBD1; size: few; DNA: TGTGCCAGCAGCTATAGGACAGGGGGATACGAGCAGTACTTC; CDR3: CASSYRTGGYEQYF
V: TRBV28; J: TRBJ1-1; D: TRBD1; size: .; DNA: TGTGCCAGCAGTGCCTACCCCACGGGGGAACAGGGGACTGAAGCTTTCTTT; CDR3: CASSAYPTGEQGTEAFF
V: TRBV5-6; J: TRBJ1-6; D: .; size: .; DNA: TGTGCCAGCAGCTCGAATGGACAGAGATATAATTCACCCCTCCACTTT; CDR3: CASSSNGQRYNSPLHF
V: TRBV28; J: TRBJ1-5; D: .; size: .; DNA: TGTGCCAGCAGGGAGGCCCAGGGGAGAAAATATCAGCCCCAGCATTTT; CDR3: CASREAQGRKYQPQHF
V: TRBV7-2; J: TRBJ2-3; D: TRBD2; size: .; DNA: TGTGCCAGCAGCTTAGCTGGCGCGCTAGCGGGGGGGCTTAATACGCAGTATTTT; CDR3: CASSLAGALAGGLNTQYF
V: TRBV2; J: TRBJ1-1; D: .; size: .; DNA: TGTGCCAGCAGCGGAGGAATCGAACGGAACACTGAAGCTTTCTTT; CDR3: CASSGGIERNTEAFF
V: TRBV7-9; J: TRBJ1-2; D: .; size: .; DNA: TGTGCCAGCAGCACCACTATCGGAGGGATTGGCGTATATGGCTACACCTTC; CDR3: CASSTTIGGIGVYGYTF
V: TRBV28; J: TRBJ2-1; D: .; size: .; DNA: TGTGCCAGCAGTACAATCGGCAATGAGCAGTTCTTC; CDR3: CASSTIGNEQFF
V: TRBV7-8; J: TRBJ1-3; D: .; size: .; DNA: TGTGCCAGCAGCCCCGGACGGACAGTGAGCTCTGGAAACACCATATATTTT; CDR3: CASSPGRTVSSGNTIYF
V: TRBV7-2; J: TRBJ1-1; D: .; size: once; DNA: TGTGCCAGCAGCCAAGGAGCGAACACTGAAGCTTTCTTT; CDR3: CASSQGANTEAFF
V: TRBV19; J: TRBJ1-2; D: .; size: .; DNA: TGTGCCAGTAGTATCTCGGAGTCTTGGCTCTCCGGCTACACCTTC; CDR3: CASSISESWLSGYTF
V: TRBV6-6; J: TRBJ1-3; D: .; size: .; DNA: TGTGCCAGCAGTTACACTCGGGGCTCTGGAAACACCATATATTTT; CDR3: CASSYTRGSGNTIYF
V: TRBV7-9; J: TRBJ1-2; D: .; size: .; DNA: TGTGCCAGCAGCTTGGGTGGCGAGGGGCAAGCTAACTATGGCTACACCTTC; CDR3: CASSLGGEGQANYGYTF
V: TRBV7-2; J: TRBJ2-7; D: .; size: .; DNA: TGTGCCAGCAGCTTAGAAAGGGTTCGGGAGCAGTACTTC; CDR3: CASSLERVREQYF
V: TRBV6-6; J: TRBJ1-6; D: TRBD1; size: .; DNA: TGTGCCAGCAGTTACACGACCGGGACAGATTCACCCCTCCACTTT; CDR3: CASSYTTGTDSPLHF
V: TRBV7-6; J: TRBJ2-1; D: .; size: .; DNA: TGTGCCAGCAGCCCAGGGCCCTTGAATGAGCAGTTCTTC; CDR3: CASSPGPLNEQFF
V: TRBV10-3; J: TRBJ2-2; D: TRBD1; size: .; DNA: TGTGCCATCAGTGAAAGACAGGGGAGTATCGGGGAGCTGTTTTTT; CDR3: CAISERQGSIGELFF
V: TRBV7-9; J: TRBJ2-3; D: TRBD2; size: .; DNA: TGTGCCAGCAGCACCCTAGCGGGGACCCGTCGAGATACGCAGTATTTT; CDR3: CASSTLAGTRRDTQYF
V: TRBV6-5; J: TRBJ2-5; D: .; size: .; DNA: TGTGCCAGCAGTTTCGACCTCCGGATAGAGACCCAGTACTTC; CDR3: CASSFDLRIETQYF
V: TRBV11-2; J: TRBJ1-6; D: TRBD1; size: .; DNA: TGTGCCAGCAGCTTAGGGACAGGGGACAATTCACCCCTCCACTTT; CDR3: CASSLGTGDNSPLHF
V: TRBV7-9; J: TRBJ2-1; D: .; size: once; DNA: TGTGCCAGCAGCCCCCGGTCACACTCCTACAATGAGCAGTTCTTC; CDR3: CASSPRSHSYNEQFF
V: TRBV28; J: TRBJ1-5; D: .; size: .; DNA: TGTGCCAGCAGTTTTTCGGGTACAGAAAATCAGCCCCAGCATTTT; CDR3: CASSFSGTENQPQHF
V: TRBV19; J: TRBJ1-4; D: .; size: .; DNA: TGTGCCAGTAGTATTCCCTGGCGGGATGAAAAACTGTTTTTT; CDR3: CASSIPWRDEKLFF
V: TRBV7-6; J: TRBJ2-1; D: TRBD1; size: .; DNA: TGTGCCAGCAGCCATTCGTCCGGGACAGGGTACCATGAGCAGTTCTTC; CDR3: CASSHSSGTGYHEQFF
V: TRBV21-1; J: TRBJ1-3; D: .; size: .; DNA: TGTGCCAGCAGCAATCGGTGCTCTGGAAACACCATATATTTT; CDR3: CASSNRCSGNTIYF
V: TRBV28; J: TRBJ2-7; D: TRBD2; size: .; DNA: TGTGCCAGCAGTTTTAATAGCGGGGAGCAGTACTTC; CDR3: CASSFNSGEQYF
V: TRBV27; J: TRBJ2-7; D: TRBD1; size: .; DNA: TGTGCCAGCAGTTCCGACAGGGACGAGCAGTACTTC; CDR3: CASSSDRDEQYF
V: TRBV19; J: TRBJ1-2; D: TRBD1; size: .; DNA: TGTGCCAGTAGTGAGGACAGGGCGGAAAGCTATGGCTACACCTTC; CDR3: CASSEDRAESYGYTF
V: TRBV7-8; J: TRBJ1-1; D: .; size: .; DNA: TGTGCCAGCAGCCCCGACAGCGTAATGAACACTGAAGCTTTCTTT; CDR3: CASSPDSVMNTEAFF
V: TRBV11-2; J: TRBJ1-1; D: .; size: .; DNA: TGTGCCAGCAGCTTCAAGATGAACACTGAAGCTTTCTTT; CDR3: CASSFKMNTEAFF
V: TRBV18; J: TRBJ2-5; D: TRBD1; size: .; DNA: TGTGCCAGCTCACAGGGGGCGAGTGGTGAGACCCAGTACTTC; CDR3: CASSQGASGETQYF
V: TRBV5-1; J: TRBJ2-3; D: .; size: .; DNA: TGCGCCAGCAGCCCGATGGGGGGCGCTAGCACAGATACGCAGTATTTT; CDR3: CASSPMGGASTDTQYF
V: TRBV5-4; J: TRBJ1-4; D: TRBD1; size: medium-sized; DNA: TGTGCCAGCAGCAACAACAGGGGGTTGGATGAAAAACTGTTTTTT; CDR3: CASSNNRGLDEKLFF
V: TRBV21-1; J: TRBJ2-7; D: .; size: .; DNA: TGTGCCACCCCGACAGCCCCCTACGAGCAGTACTTC; CDR3: CATPTAPYEQYF
V: TRBV2; J: TRBJ2-1; D: .; size: .; DNA: TGTGCCAGCAAGGCATTCCCTTACAATGAGCAGTTCTTC; CDR3: CASKAFPYNEQFF
V: TRBV19; J: TRBJ1-2; D: TRBD1; size: .; DNA: TGTGCCAGTAGTATAGGGACAGGTGGGGCATCGTGGAATGGCTACACCTTC; CDR3: CASSIGTGGASWNGYTF
V: TRBV7-7; J: TRBJ2-5; D: .; size: .; DNA: TGTGCTAGCAGCTACCCCCAGTACTTC; CDR3: CASSYPQYF
V: TRBV6-5; J: TRBJ1-2; D: TRBD1; size: .; DNA: TGTGCCAGCAGTTCGTCAGGGGGCGGCTATGGCTACACCTTC; CDR3: CASSSSGGGYGYTF
V: TRBV14; J: TRBJ2-3; D: TRBD2; size: .; DNA: TGTGCCAGCAGCCTTAGCGGGGGGGCAGATACGCAGTATTTT; CDR3: CASSLSGGADTQYF
V: TRBV6-5; J: TRBJ2-1; D: .; size: .; DNA: TGTGCCAGCAGCTCCAACGCCCCCTCCTACAATGAGCAGTTCTTC; CDR3: CASSSNAPSYNEQFF
V: TRBV7-8; J: TRBJ2-7; D: TRBD1; size: .; DNA: TGTACCAGCAGTCGGACAGGGTTCGAGCAGTACTTC; CDR3: CTSSRTGFEQYF
V: TRBV7-2; J: TRBJ1-1; D: .; size: few; DNA: TGTGCCAGCAGCTCCCGGGTGGGGGACACTGAAGCTTTCTTT; CDR3: CASSSRVGDTEAFF
V: TRBV18; J: TRBJ2-5; D: .; size: .; DNA: TGTGCCAGCTCACCAAACGGCCAAGAGACCCAGTACTTC; CDR3: CASSPNGQETQYF
V: TRBV19; J: TRBJ1-4; D: .; size: .; DNA: TGTGCCAGTAGTATAGGAAACAGACTTAATGAAAAACTGTTTTTT; CDR3: CASSIGNRLNEKLFF
V: TRBV11-3; J: TRBJ2-5; D: .; size: few; DNA: TGTGCCAGCAGCTCCCAAGAGACCCAGTACTTC; CDR3: CASSSQETQYF
V: TRBV4-1; J: TRBJ2-1; D: .; size: .; DNA: TGCGCCAGCAGCCAAGCCCCCGAAGTGGATGAGCAGTTCTTC; CDR3: CASSQAPEVDEQFF
V: TRBV7-9; J: TRBJ1-5; D: .; size: .; DNA: TGTGCCAGCAGCTCAGGACAGTCCAATCAGCCCCAGCATTTT; CDR3: CASSSGQSNQPQHF
V: TRBV4-2; J: TRBJ2-7; D: .; size: few; DNA: TGTGCCAGCAGCCAAGCGGACCTTTCCTCCTACGAGCAGTACTTC; CDR3: CASSQADLSSYEQYF
V: TRBV18; J: TRBJ2-7; D: .; size: once; DNA: TGTGCCAGCTCACCAAGGGGGAACGTCTACTACGAGCAGTACTTC; CDR3: CASSPRGNVYYEQYF
V: TRBV6-6; J: TRBJ2-3; D: TRBD1; size: .; DNA: TGTGCCAGCAGTTACCATGGACAGGGCTCAGATACGCAGTATTTT; CDR3: CASSYHGQGSDTQYF
V: TRBV4-3; J: TRBJ1-3; D: .; size: .; DNA: TGCGCCAGCAGCCATACACTTAGCACTGGAAACACCATATATTTT; CDR3: CASSHTLSTGNTIYF
V: TRBV5-5; J: TRBJ1-6; D: TRBD1; size: few; DNA: TGTGCCAGCAGCAGCCGGACAGGGAACTATAATTCACCCCTCCACTTT; CDR3: CASSSRTGNYNSPLHF